This T cell receptor (beta chain) was sequenced in a study of breast tumors, draining lymph nodes, adjacent tissues. General study results and limits: Data fit most tumor T cells coming from lymph node, expanding in tumor. Tumors had less TCR diversity than lymph nodes, more than nontumor tissue.

CDR1 is SGHRS, CDR2 YFSETQ, per germline. The CDR3 runs 20 residues. Germline trimming cut 4 bases from V and 0 bases from J; bases unmatched to any gene: 19. This clonotype was seen more than once but under ten times. Its antigen is as yet unknown. It may be a read error: a sequence one base away is much more abundant. Breast cancer patients provided tissue from their axillary draining lymph nodes. Each CDR3 protein gets one entry after TCRdb re-called the multiplex PCR reads with MiXCR. The sample comprises hundreds of thousands of distinct CDR3 sequences, roughly 32% of which are singletons, and just over 1.4% rests with the top ten.

This chain uses TRBV5-1 with TRBJ2-1; 7 bases fit TRBD2. Sequenced material: axillary lymph node tissue. The TCR comes from a female donor with breast cancer. Some clones in this sample may be carry-over from other donors' samples. CDR3 loop: CASSTESASGPLSSYNEQFF. CDR3 bases: TGCGCCAGCAGCACCGAATCCGCTAGCGGACCCCTCAGCTCCTACAATGAGCAGTTCTTC.